This T cell receptor beta chain appears in the sequencing data of a study of graft-versus-host responses after intestinal transplantation (dated by TCRdb to about 2021). At the level of the whole study: The transplants that recipients got were multivisceral, liver-intestinal, or isolated intestinal. Donor T cell macrochimerism was defined as a peak of at least 4% donor T cells among recipient peripheral blood mononuclear cells. After intestinal transplantation, graft-versus-host and host-versus-graft alloreactive T cell clones in the graft, circulation and bone marrow were tracked using bulk TCR-beta CDR3 sequencing. All recipients received anti-thymocyte globulin induction followed by maintenance tacrolimus and steroids for about three years. The cohort enrolled about two dozen intestinal transplant recipients including one retransplant, and a few patients lacking pretransplant specimens were excluded. Rather than going through the commercial service, samples from a few later patients were sequenced in-house on an Illumina MiSeq and processed with MiXCR. Alloreactive clones were identified by sequencing pre-transplant mixed lymphocyte reaction products and comparing these products with unstimulated pre-transplant donor and recipient T cells. What the study reported, not specific to this receptor: Conclusions were limited by the relatively low number and heterogeneity of intestinal transplant patients. Early after transplant, peak levels of circulating GvH clones were found to be associated with declines in HvG clones. GvH clones were detected in recipient bone marrow, and some of these GvH clones were observed earlier in ileal mucosa or blood, consistent with an intestinal mucosal origin. In patients with donor T cell macrochimerism, the allografts had high GvH to HvG T cell clonal ratios.

Note on this clone: Its cognate antigen has yet to be identified. No much larger clonotype is one base removed from it; base qualities were not supplied.

Deletion took 0 bases off V and 4 bases off J, with a span of 7 bases between the germline ends. Reading from cysteine to phenylalanine, the CDR3 counts 14 amino acids. Kept here is only the CDR3 DNA, which spans 42 bases and is read in frame from base 1. The germline V gene supplies CDR1 SGHAT and CDR2 FQNNGV. Library prep was done by the immunoSEQ multiplex PCR assay. In most patients, genomic DNA was isolated using the Qiagen DNeasy Blood and Tissue Kit and sent frozen to Adaptive Biotechnologies for TCR sequencing. High-throughput TCR-beta CDR3 sequencing of genomic DNA from most patients was performed by Adaptive Biotechnologies. The authors processed their data as follows. Adaptive's ImmunoSEQ software supplied the TCR sequencing data for 15 to 20 patients, while MiXCR and VDJtools were used to process a few other patients. CD4 versus CD8 sorting errors were corrected by removing sequences found in both subsets at a frequency ratio below 5:1. CDR3 nucleotide sequences shared by donor and recipient were removed because the origin of these sequences could not be assigned. Alloreactive clones required at least 2-fold expansion over unstimulated cells and minimum CFSE-low frequency of 0.002% (template counts) or 0.001% (read counts). Clones detected in sequenced pre-transplant spleen, lymph node, or MLR CFSE-low populations of the donor or recipient were defined as mappable. The cumulative frequency of alloreactive clones was calculated as a percentage of all sequences, weighted by copy number. This is the immuneACCESS table as TCRdb keeps it, with only in-frame sequences that have V and J called. A part of the clones is gone; compared with another copy, unresolved V genes explain less than half, and the rest is unexplained. V and J calls and clone size follow that table, whereas D and trimming were derived from the DNA. For this sample there are about 59,000 clones; almost 95% appear just once. The ten most abundant clones make up about 0.41% of the sample.

According to the study, the label for this sample's time point signals: cells obtained before transplantation from donor or recipient. CD3+CD4+ and CD3+CD8+ populations were FACS-sorted from unstimulated pre-transplant donor and recipient cells taken from spleen or lymph nodes. This chain is built from TRBV11-2 and TRBJ1-5; the D gene cannot be named for sure. The sample was unstimulated CD4+ T cells sorted from spleen or lymph node cells, taken before transplant. This sequence originates from a human donor who was the organ donor for an intestinal transplant. The DNA sequence follows: TGTGCCAGCAGCTTAGATTCCGGAAATCAGCCCCAGCATTTT. It codes for CASSLDSGNQPQHF.